Listed below are T cell receptor beta chains from one sample, sequenced in a study of T cell repertoires in aging, cancer and after chemotherapy. TCRdb re-analysed the multiplex PCR reads in MiXCR, keeping a single row per CDR3 protein. The sample lists more than 2,500 distinct CDR3 sequences; approximately 31% were seen once. The sample was blood. These receptor sequences come from a human donor with a solid tumor. CDR3s include the opening cysteine and the closing phenylalanine or tryptophan. The order of the fields is J gene, D gene, V gene, clone size, CDR3 protein, CDR3 DNA. The D gene is left open where the match is weak. Expanded clones are given a class, and other clones once, few, many or no size at all.

TRBJ2-7	NA	TRBV25-1	NA	CASSGRIYEQYF	TGTGCCAGCAGTGGCAGGATCTACGAGCAGTACTTC
TRBJ2-2	TRBD2	TRBV7-9	NA	CASSSGLAGGTGELFF	TGTGCCAGCAGCTCGGGACTAGCGGGGGGCACCGGGGAGCTGTTTTTT
TRBJ1-2	NA	TRBV7-2	NA	CASSRPTRITYGYTF	TGTGCCAGCAGCAGACCGACAAGGATCACCTATGGCTACACCTTC
TRBJ1-3	NA	TRBV20-1	few	CSAIPEHLKNTIYF	TGCAGTGCTATTCCGGAGCACCTAAAAAACACCATATATTTT
TRBJ2-5	NA	TRBV5-5	NA	CASSPGPAETQYF	TGTGCCAGCAGCCCCGGACCCGCGGAGACCCAGTACTTC
TRBJ1-6	NA	TRBV19	medium-sized	CASTEGYSTLHF	TGTGCCAGTACTGAGGGCTATTCGACCCTCCACTTT
TRBJ2-3	NA	TRBV28	NA	CASSLPGSRKYF	TGTGCCAGCAGCCTCCCCGGGAGTAGGAAGTATTTT
TRBJ2-2	TRBD2	TRBV9	NA	CASSARGGENTGELFF	TGTGCCAGCAGCGCCCGGGGGGGGGAGAACACCGGGGAGCTGTTTTTT
TRBJ1-3	NA	TRBV5-4	NA	CASSEAESIENTIYF	TGTGCCAGCAGTGAAGCGGAGAGCATCGAAAACACCATATATTTT
TRBJ2-2	TRBD2	TRBV5-6	NA	CASSLAPGGRTSGSIGTGELFF	TGTGCCAGCAGCTTGGCCCCCGGGGGTAGGACTAGCGGGAGTATAGGCACCGGGGAGCTGTTTTTT
TRBJ1-1	TRBD1	TRBV19	NA	CASTLDREVTEAFF	TGTGCCAGTACTCTGGACAGGGAGGTAACTGAAGCTTTCTTT
TRBJ2-5	NA	TRBV29-1	NA	CSVQGFETQYF	TGCAGCGTTCAGGGGTTTGAGACCCAGTACTTC
TRBJ2-1	TRBD2	TRBV10-3	few	CAITGGTSGRYNEQFF	TGTGCCATCACCGGGGGGACTAGCGGGAGGTACAATGAGCAGTTCTTC
TRBJ2-3	NA	TRBV7-7	NA	CASSLGARVADTQYF	TGTGCTAGCAGCTTAGGGGCGCGGGTGGCAGATACGCAGTATTTT
TRBJ2-1	NA	TRBV20-1	NA	CSASTVNNEQFF	TGCAGTGCTAGCACAGTAAACAATGAGCAGTTCTTC
TRBJ2-1	NA	TRBV10-3	NA	CDISGSAGPKDEQFF	TGTGACATCAGTGGGTCAGCGGGCCCTAAGGATGAGCAGTTCTTC
TRBJ1-2	NA	TRBV2	NA	CASKEPDSSNYGYTF	TGTGCCAGCAAGGAACCGGACTCTAGTAACTATGGCTACACCTTC
TRBJ2-2	NA	TRBV24-1	NA	CATSKGRGDGELFF	TGTGCCACCAGTAAGGGCAGGGGAGACGGGGAGCTGTTTTTT
TRBJ2-6	NA	TRBV27	medium-sized	CASYEHGSPGANVLTF	TGTGCCAGCTACGAGCACGGGTCGCCCGGGGCCAACGTCCTGACTTTC
TRBJ2-1	TRBD2	TRBV27	NA	CASSPSELAGGNEQFF	TGTGCCAGCAGTCCCTCAGAACTAGCGGGAGGCAATGAGCAGTTCTTC
TRBJ2-3	NA	TRBV28	NA	CASSLYGTTDTQYF	TGTGCCAGCAGTTTATATGGGACCACAGATACGCAGTATTTT
TRBJ2-7	NA	TRBV20-1	few	CSARVRRTYEQYF	TGCAGTGCTAGAGTCCGAAGGACCTACGAGCAGTACTTC
TRBJ2-5	TRBD2	TRBV12-3/TRBV12-4	few	CASSSEREAWGETQYF	TGTGCCAGCAGTTCCGAGCGGGAGGCGTGGGGGGAGACCCAGTACTTC
TRBJ1-2	NA	TRBV12-5	NA	CASGLGRPSTGGYTF	TGTGCTAGTGGTTTGGGACGCCCGAGTACGGGTGGCTACACCTTC
TRBJ2-1	NA	TRBV27	NA	CASSFLADGFGDEQFF	TGTGCCAGCAGTTTCTTAGCAGACGGCTTCGGGGATGAGCAGTTCTTC
TRBJ1-2	NA	TRBV7-9	medium-sized	CASSLVRGNEGYTF	TGTGCCAGCAGCTTAGTGCGGGGGAACGAGGGCTACACCTTC
TRBJ2-2	TRBD1	TRBV24-1	few	CATSDPGQGRSGELFF	TGTGCCACCAGTGATCCGGGACAGGGACGGTCCGGGGAGCTGTTTTTT
TRBJ1-2	TRBD1	TRBV11-2	medium-sized	CASSRPDRGSYGYTF	TGTGCCAGCAGCCGCCCGGACAGGGGTAGCTATGGCTACACCTTC
TRBJ2-5	TRBD2	TRBV7-2	medium-sized	CASRSSGRADETQYF	TGTGCCAGCAGGTCTAGCGGGAGGGCCGACGAGACCCAGTACTTC
TRBJ1-5	NA	TRBV10-3	medium-sized	CAISGGGNQPQHF	TGTGCCATCAGTGGGGGGGGCAATCAGCCCCAGCATTTT
TRBJ2-1	TRBD1	TRBV6-1	few	CASTPRTGGGDEQFF	TGTGCCAGCACCCCCCGGACAGGGGGAGGGGATGAGCAGTTCTTC
TRBJ2-1	NA	TRBV7-6	few	CASSPAGSYNEQFF	TGTGCCAGCAGCCCTGCGGGAAGCTACAATGAGCAGTTCTTC
TRBJ1-1	NA	TRBV7-6	NA	CAISLGGTEAFF	TGTGCCATCAGCTTAGGTGGCACTGAAGCTTTCTTT
TRBJ2-2	NA	TRBV12-3/TRBV12-4	few	CASSLNTGELFF	TGTGCCAGCAGTCTTAACACCGGGGAGCTGTTTTTT
TRBJ1-1	TRBD1	TRBV27	few	CASSFLRQGGTEAFF	TGTGCCAGCAGTTTCCTCCGACAGGGGGGGACTGAAGCTTTCTTT
TRBJ2-3	TRBD2	TRBV19	NA	CASSIPTAGTSGKTDTQYF	TGTGCCAGTAGTATACCGACCGCCGGGACTAGCGGGAAAACAGATACGCAGTATTTT
TRBJ1-1	NA	TRBV5-6	medium-sized	CASSATKNEAFF	TGTGCCAGCAGCGCAACGAAGAATGAAGCTTTCTTT